This TCR beta chain emerged from a study of metastatic and nonmetastatic thyroid tumors. The CDR3 length is 15 residues. V was shortened by 5 bases and J by 7 bases, with 23 bases between the two germline ends. CDR1 DFQATT and CDR2 SNEGSKA come from the germline V gene (reference sequence). TCRdb ran MiXCR on the PCR reads. The sample has 75,000 to 100,000 clones, roughly an eighth seen once. No patient received treatment before thyroid surgery. This clone was picked up many times. This chain joins TRBV20-1 and TRBJ2-5, with D maybe TRBD2 (6 bases). The receptor comes from a female donor with papillary thyroid cancer or a benign thyroid nodule (not recorded which). Some clones in this sample may be carry-over from other donors' samples. The material sequenced was blood. The CDR3 is CSAYTTGPRRVTQYF. The CDR3 region has the DNA TGCAGTGCTTACACGACCGGGCCCCGGAGGGTGACCCAGTACTTC.